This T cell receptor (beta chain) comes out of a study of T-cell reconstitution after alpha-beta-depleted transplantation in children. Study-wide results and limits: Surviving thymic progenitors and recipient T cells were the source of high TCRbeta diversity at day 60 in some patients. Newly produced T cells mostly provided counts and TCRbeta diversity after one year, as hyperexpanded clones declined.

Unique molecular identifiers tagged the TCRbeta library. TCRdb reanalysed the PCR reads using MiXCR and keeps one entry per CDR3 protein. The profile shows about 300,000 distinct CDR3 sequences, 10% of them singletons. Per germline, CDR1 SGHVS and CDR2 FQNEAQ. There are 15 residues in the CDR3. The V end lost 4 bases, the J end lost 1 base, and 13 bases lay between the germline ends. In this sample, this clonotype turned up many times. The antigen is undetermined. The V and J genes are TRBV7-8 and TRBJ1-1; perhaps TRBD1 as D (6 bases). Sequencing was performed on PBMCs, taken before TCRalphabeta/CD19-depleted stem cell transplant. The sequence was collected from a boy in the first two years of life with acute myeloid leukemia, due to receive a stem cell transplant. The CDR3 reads CASSSVQGTNTEAFF. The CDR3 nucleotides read TGTGCCAGCAGCTCCGTACAGGGTACGAACACTGAAGCTTTCTTT.